The source of this T cell receptor beta chain is a study of blood T cell repertoires in COVID-19. Looking at the study overall: T cells, B-cell-depleted T cells, or PBMCs provided the cDNA or gDNA that served as material.

The junction had 4 bases not matched to a gene; V was cut back by 0 bases and J by 2 bases. This CDR3 is 15 amino acids long. Germline V gives CDR1 WNHNN, CDR2 SYGVQD (reference sequence). Study processing details: Amplification with reference gene primers provided the estimates of nucleated cell counts. The repertoire was sequenced with immunoSEQ multiplex PCR; TCRdb's copy has only in-frame clones and lacks some. The V and J calls and the clone size are those of that table, but D and trimming were determined from the DNA. In the table there are around 100,000 clones, over 75% of which are singletons.

J is TRBJ2-7 and V is TRBV10-1; 7 nucleotides agree with TRBD2. The source material was peripheral blood. This clonotype was sampled from a human donor in a cohort sampled during active COVID-19. CDR3: CASSESDGRAYEQYF. The CDR3 bases are TGCGCCAGCAGTGAGTCTGATGGGAGGGCCTACGAGCAGTACTTC.